The clone carrying this TCR beta chain was counted a single time. Recruited during active infection, patients (from Seattle) were subsequently followed longitudinally. Trimming pared 11 bases from V and 0 bases from J, leaving 26 bases between. The CDR3 length is 19 residues. Germline lookup yields CDR1 MDHEN and CDR2 SYDVKM. Per the study methods: It was from reference gene primer amplification that nucleated cell counts were estimated. The table came from immunoSEQ multiplex PCR; TCRdb's copy has only in-frame clones and leaves some out. The V and J calls and the clone size are those of that table, but D and trimming were determined from the DNA. This sample carries approximately 290,000 clones, about 80% of them seen once, and the ten largest clones take around 16%. The data originate from a study of blood T cell repertoires in COVID-19.

The V call is TRBV28, the J call TRBJ1-6; TRBD1 is a possible D gene (6 bases). The source of this sequence is a person in their 70s with COVID-19, enrolled during active disease. The sequenced material came from peripheral blood. The CDR3, as DNA: TGTGCCCCCCGGGCCAGACAGGTAAGTGTTAGCTCCTATAATTCACCCCTCCACTTT. Its translation: CAPRARQVSVSSYNSPLHF.